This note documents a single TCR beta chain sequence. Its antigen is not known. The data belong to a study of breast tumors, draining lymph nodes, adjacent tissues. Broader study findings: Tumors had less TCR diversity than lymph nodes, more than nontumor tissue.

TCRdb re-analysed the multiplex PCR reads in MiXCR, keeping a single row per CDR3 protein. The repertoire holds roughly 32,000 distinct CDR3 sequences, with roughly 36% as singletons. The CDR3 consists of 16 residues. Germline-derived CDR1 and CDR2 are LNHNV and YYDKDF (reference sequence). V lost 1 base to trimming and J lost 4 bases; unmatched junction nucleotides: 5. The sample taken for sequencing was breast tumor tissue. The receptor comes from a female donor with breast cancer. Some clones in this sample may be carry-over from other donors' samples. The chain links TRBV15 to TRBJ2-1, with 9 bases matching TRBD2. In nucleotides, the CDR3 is TGTGCCACCAGCAGAGTGTCTAGCGGGGAGTACAATGAGCAGTTCTTC. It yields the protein CATSRVSSGEYNEQFF.